The 23 T cell receptor beta chains listed next were all sequenced from one sample in a study of immune aging and cytomegalovirus after organ transplant. Their specific antigens are unknown. Cells were captured in microwells, and libraries were made with BD Rhapsody targeted mRNA and AbSeq chemistry. TCRdb itself ran the single-cell sequencing reads through MiXCR, one entry per CDR3 protein. The sample lists tens of thousands of distinct CDR3 sequences, just over 35% seen once, with around a quarter in the top ten. Time point described: five sample-tagged time points from pre-transplant (day -1) to day 368 post-transplant, pooled. The sample consisted of CMV peptide-activated CD4+ and CD8+ T cells sorted from blood, taken at five time points, pooled. As for subset: sorted CD8+CD137+ and CD4+CD154+ T cells after about 12 h CMV IE-1 peptide stimulation. Source of these receptors: a female donor who had a heart transplant and CMV viremia.

This clonotype was picked up a small number of times. This sequence joins TRBV4-3 and TRBJ2-7; no clear D. This CDR3 has 13 amino acids. V lost 0 bases and J 5 bases, leaving 8 bases between the germline ends. Per germline, CDR1 LGHNA and CDR2 YSLEER. The CDR3 is CASSQETSDEQYF. The CDR3 DNA is TGCGCCAGCAGCCAAGAAACTTCTGACGAGCAGTACTTC.

The chain links TRBV5-6 to TRBJ2-1; D perhaps matches TRBD1 (6 bases). This CDR3 contains 12 residues. Germline V gene lookup returns CDR1 SGHDT and CDR2 YYEEEE. V lost 1 base and J 11 bases, leaving 10 bases between the germline ends. The CDR3 DNA is TGTGCCAGCAGCTTGATACAGGGAAAGCAGTTCTTC. This encodes CASSLIQGKQFF.

The chain employs TRBV28 and TRBJ1-4; D is undetermined. The V and J ends lost 4 bases and 8 bases respectively, with 8 bases between them. Germline lookup yields CDR1 MDHEN and CDR2 SYDVKM. This CDR3 contains 12 residues. The CDR3 loop reads CASSSGIEKLFF. Here the CDR3 DNA reads TGTGCCAGCAGTTCGGGAATCGAAAAACTGTTTTTT. Combining the CDR3 with reference TRBV28 and TRBJ1-4 gives the whole variable domain DVKVTQSSRYLVKRTGEKVFLECVQDMDHENMFWYRQDPGLGLRLIYFSYDVKMKEKGDIPEGYSVSREKKERFSLILESASTNQTSMYLCASSSGIEKLFFGSGTQLSVL.

This clonotype was recorded many times. The J gene is TRBJ2-7, the V gene TRBV5-4; 15 bases line up with TRBD2. The V gene end was trimmed by 2 bases and the J gene end by 3 bases; junction bases not matched to a gene: 15. The CDR3 consists of 20 residues. The V gene's germline CDR1 is SGHNT and CDR2 YYREEE (reference sequence). The CDR3 sequence is CASSLRNPGQGLAGGYEQYF. The CDR3 nucleotides read TGTGCCAGCAGCTTACGTAATCCGGGACAGGGACTAGCGGGAGGCTACGAGCAGTACTTC.

The rearrangement joins TRBV29-1 to TRBJ1-1; D possibly corresponds to TRBD1 (6 bases). Trimming removed 4 bases at V and 9 bases at J, with 18 bases between. The germline V gene has CDR1 SQVTM and CDR2 ANQGSEA. The CDR3 runs to 13 residues. The CDR3 DNA follows: TGCAGCGTTGCTCTACAGGGTTACACACAAGCTTTCTTT. Protein: CSVALQGYTQAFF.

The chain is built from TRBV15 and TRBJ2-2; D unclear. V lost 0 bases to trimming and J lost 3 bases, with 2 bases between them. The CDR3 runs to 13 residues. Germline V gives CDR1 LNHNV, CDR2 YYDKDF (reference sequence). The CDR3 loop reads CATSRDYTGELFF. The CDR3 nucleotides read TGTGCCACCAGCAGAGACTACACCGGGGAGCTGTTTTTT.

As for this clonotype: Since the CDR3 does not end with the conserved phenylalanine or tryptophan, this likely comes from a read error. The chain carries TRBV29-1 and TRBJ2-1; 12 bases agree with TRBD2. V lost 2 bases, J lost 4 bases, and 9 bases stayed unmatched. Per germline, CDR1 SQVTM and CDR2 ANQGSEA. This CDR3 comprises 17 residues. CDR3 nucleotide sequence: TGCAGCGTTGAAAAGGGCACCGGGACTAGCGGGTACAATGAGCAGTTCCTC. It encodes CSVEKGTGTSGYNEQFL.

This clonotype was seen a single time. This chain links TRBV7-2 with TRBJ2-1; D not resolved. V was cut by 2 bases and J by 8 bases, with 7 bases left in between. This CDR3 has 12 amino acids. Germline assignment: CDR1 SGHTA and CDR2 FQGNSA. CDR3 DNA sequence: TGTGCCAGCAGCTTATGGGTCCATGAGCAGTTCTTC. This encodes CASSLWVHEQFF.

This clonotype has more than one count but fewer than ten. This may stem from a read error, because a much larger clone lies one nucleotide away. The rearrangement joins TRBV12-3 or TRBV12-4 to TRBJ1-1; 10 bases fit TRBD1. V shed 5 bases and J 3 bases; nucleotides not matched to a gene: 6. The CDR3 length is 15 residues. CDR3 protein: CASSKPGQGHTEAFF. In nucleotides, the CDR3 is TGTGCCAGCAGTAAACCGGGACAGGGGCACACTGAAGCTTTCTTT.

This rearrangement joins TRBV19 to TRBJ2-5; 14 positions agree with TRBD2. J gave up 5 bases and V 4 bases, and 6 bases lay outside the gene matches. Germline lookup yields CDR1 LNHDA and CDR2 SQIVND (reference sequence). CDR3 size: 16 residues. CDR3 loop: CASSTRTSGRSETQYF. The CDR3 DNA sequence: TGTGCCAGTAGTACCCGGACTAGCGGGAGGAGCGAGACCCAGTACTTC.

This clonotype was counted many times. The J gene is TRBJ2-7, the V gene TRBV12-3 or TRBV12-4; 11 bases align to TRBD2. V gave up 6 bases and J gave up 4 bases; unmatched junction bases: 8. The CDR3 has 15 amino acids. The CDR3 coding sequence is TGTGCCAGCAGCCCACGACTAGCGGGAAGGTACGAGCAGTACTTC. This translates into CASSPRLAGRYEQYF.

The chain couples TRBV18 to TRBJ2-7; 9 bases are shared with TRBD2. The CDR3 consists of 15 residues. The V segment lost 3 bases and the J segment 5 bases; nucleotides outside the gene matches: 8. Germline V gene data show CDR1 as KGHSH and CDR2 as LQKENI. CDR3 protein: CASSPKPAGGHEQYF. The CDR3 region has the DNA TGTGCCAGCTCACCGAAACCAGCGGGAGGCCACGAGCAGTACTTC.

V is TRBV9 and J is TRBJ2-3, with D possibly called TRBD1 or TRBD2 (5 bases each). V was cut by 3 bases and J by 1 base, with 9 bases left in between. CDR1 is SGDLS and CDR2 is YYNGEE in the germline V gene. The CDR3 is 14 amino acids. Here the CDR3 reads CASSDRDGTDTQYF. The CDR3 nucleotides read TGTGCCAGCAGCGATAGGGACGGCACAGATACGCAGTATTTT.

This clonotype came up a few times. The chain combines TRBV6-4 with TRBJ2-1, with 11 bases identical to TRBD1. This CDR3 comprises 14 residues. Germline V gene data show CDR1 as MRHNA and CDR2 as SNTAGT. Unmatched junction bases numbered 1, after V lost 3 bases and J lost 6 bases. The CDR3: CASSEGTGGNEQFF. CDR3 nucleotides: TGTGCCAGCAGTGAGGGGACAGGGGGCAATGAGCAGTTCTTC.

J is TRBJ2-3 and V is TRBV5-1; D possibly uses TRBD1 or TRBD2 (5 bases each). Germline CDR1 reads SGHRS; CDR2 reads YFSETQ. This CDR3 has 13 amino acids. Trimming took off 3 bases at V and 5 bases at J, with 10 bases between the two ends. The CDR3 loop is CASSSQGRDTQYF. The CDR3 DNA reads as TGCGCCAGCAGCTCGCAGGGACGAGATACGCAGTATTTT. Full variable domain (missing parts from reference TRBV5-1 and TRBJ2-3): KAGVTQTPRYLIKTRGQQVTLSCSPISGHRSVSWYQQTPGQGLQFLFEYFSETQRNKGNFPGRFSGRQFSNSRSEMNVSTLELGDSALYLCASSSQGRDTQYFGPGTRLTVL.

The chain recombines TRBV18 with TRBJ2-4; D perhaps matches TRBD2 (6 bases). V was trimmed by 2 bases and J by 5 bases, leaving 16 bases between them. The CDR3 has 16 amino acids. From germline, CDR1 is KGHSH and CDR2 LQKENI. CDR3 nucleotide sequence: TGTGCCAGCTCACCAGGACTAATAGCGTCCCAAAACATTCAGTACTTC. Its protein is CASSPGLIASQNIQYF.

The rearrangement joins TRBV6-1 to TRBJ2-2; D might be TRBD2 (6 bases). The V and J ends lost 3 bases and 0 bases respectively, with 11 bases between them. Germline CDR1 MNHNS, CDR2 SASEGT. The CDR3 is 16 residues long. CDR3 DNA: TGTGCCAGCAGTGATTGGAGGGACGCGAACACCGGGGAGCTGTTTTTT. Translation: CASSDWRDANTGELFF.

This chain connects TRBV5-4 to TRBJ2-5, with 9 bases aligning to TRBD1. The CDR3 contains 15 residues. Germline trimming cut 4 bases from V and 5 bases from J; bases unmatched to any gene: 9. Germline CDR1 reads SGHNT; CDR2 reads YYREEE (reference sequence). As DNA, the CDR3 is TGTGCCAGCAGCGAGGACAGGGGAGATTTGGAGACCCAGTACTTC. Translating it yields CASSEDRGDLETQYF.

Regarding this clonotype: A read error may produce the germline difference seen at one junction end. The J gene is TRBJ2-1, the V gene TRBV9; tentative D call: TRBD2 (5 bases). Germline-derived CDR1 and CDR2 are SGDLS and YYNGEE. This CDR3 is built from 14 residues. The CDR3 DNA reads TGCGCCAGCAGCGCGGGTGATACCTACAACGTGCAGTTCTTC. Its protein is CASSAGDTYNVQFF.

The V call is TRBV30, the J call TRBJ2-1; D possibly matches TRBD1 or TRBD2 (5 bases each). The V gene's germline CDR1 is GTSNPN and CDR2 SVGIG (reference sequence). The CDR3 spans 14 residues. Trimming cost V 4 bases and J 9 bases, with 19 bases left between them. This CDR3 is CAWNRGGLRSEQFF. The CDR3, as DNA: TGTGCCTGGAATAGGGGCGGGCTCCGTAGTGAGCAGTTCTTC.

This clonotype was seen once. At one of its ends the junction is not consistent with the germline gene, which may arise from a read error. The genes are TRBV27 and TRBJ2-3, with 7 nucleotides matching TRBD2. Germline CDR1 is MNHEY and CDR2 is SMNVEV (reference sequence). The CDR3 loop spans 17 amino acids. CDR3 amino acids: CTSSLSANGRFTNTQYF. DNA for the CDR3: TGTACCAGCAGTTTATCTGCCAACGGGAGGTTCACAAATACGCAGTATTTT.

In this sample, this clonotype is medium-sized. This rearrangement joins TRBV27 to TRBJ2-7; 15 nucleotides align to TRBD2. Germline-derived CDR1 and CDR2 are MNHEY and SMNVEV (reference sequence). The V and J ends lost 3 bases and 3 bases, in that order; junction bases with no gene match: 9. CDR3 length: 18 amino acids. CDR3 sequence reads: CASSLRTSGRAGHYEQYF. The CDR3 DNA is TGTGCCAGCAGTTTGCGGACTAGCGGGAGGGCTGGGCACTACGAGCAGTACTTC.

A few counts support this clonotype. J is TRBJ2-1 and V is TRBV12-3 or TRBV12-4; D tentatively fits TRBD1 or TRBD2 (6 bases each). The CDR3 spans 15 residues. Trimming shortened V by 6 bases and J by 8 bases, and 20 bases separated the two germline ends. The CDR3 coding sequence is TGTGCCAGCAGGGCCGTCCTAGGGGGGTACGATGAGCAGTTCTTC. Translation gives CASRAVLGGYDEQFF.